The present TCR beta chain was sequenced within a study of blood T cell repertoires in COVID-19 (TCRdb year 2020). Regarding the study in general: Collaborator samples came from the United States, Italy and Spain and covered acute and convalescent phases of COVID-19. The material from the prospective study consisted of cDNA or gDNA derived from T cells, B-cell-depleted T cells, or PBMCs. Subjects who had been exposed to COVID-19, were actively infected with it, or had recovered from it provided the deeply sampled blood TCRbeta repertoires that made up the dataset. The repertoires were made available in a free public database intended to serve as a resource for research on the immune response to SARS-CoV-2. The samples were drawn from two sources: the first 160 participants of the ongoing ImmuneRACE study, and approximately 1,300 subjects contributed by 6 global collaborators. The sample metadata nearly always contained a de-identified subject ID, COVID-19 status, age in years and sex. Where available, HLA class I and class II types were taken from metadata supplied by the sample provider and were not determined by assay-based typing. What the work shows at the level of the full study, not this receptor alone: The quantity of clinical and demographic metadata differed by source and by participant and was supplied without curation.

This clone was seen a few times. No cognate antigen has been identified for it. Base qualities were left out, and no much larger clone turns up one base away. In the prospective study, participants were roughly 18 to 89 years old, resided in 20 to 30 geographic areas of the United States, and were enrolled through a virtual design. To assign participants to cohorts, the prospective study relied on clinical history that participants themselves reported in a screening survey and a study questionnaire. Recovered participants in ImmuneRACE Cohort 3 were defined as having two consecutive negative NP/OP PCR tests, clearance from a healthcare professional, or resolution of symptoms. In the prospective study, mobile phlebotomists collected whole blood, serum and a nasopharyngeal or oropharyngeal swab from each participant. Additional blood draws and questionnaires over an approximately 2-month period could optionally be provided by prospective study participants. Blood samples from the prospective study were shipped frozen or at room temperature prior to DNA extraction.

TCRbeta CDR3 regions were amplified from genomic DNA using the immunoSEQ Assay, a bias-controlled multiplex PCR. In the paper's pipeline: The number of nucleated cells in each sample was estimated by amplification of reference gene primers within the assay. To quantify the absolute abundance of each unique TCRbeta CDR3 rearrangement, sequence reads were collapsed and filtered. Productive Simpson clonality was computed per sample as the square root of Simpson's diversity index over productive rearrangements. Entries here come from immuneACCESS through TCRdb and include only in-frame sequences with V and J called. Some clones fail to appear in such tables; in the studies checked, an unresolved V gene covers under half of the shortfall, and the cause of the remainder is unknown. The V and J calls and clone size are taken from that table; D and trimming were inferred from the DNA. This sample has fewer than 350,000 clones in its table, and around 85% of those were observed once. The ten largest clonotypes hold approximately 5.7% of the sample.

Sequences LGHDT (CDR1) and YNNKEL (CDR2) are obtained from the germline V gene (reference sequence). The CDR3 contains 17 residues, cysteine and phenylalanine counted. Only the CDR3 DNA is retained, 51 bases long and in frame from the first base. The germline ends are 20 bases apart after V is trimmed by 4 bases and J by 2 bases. This chain joins TRBV3-1 (or the pseudogene TRBV3-2) to TRBJ2-5, and perhaps TRBD1 as D gene, on 6 matching bases. This sequence was found in a woman between 40 and 55 years old who had recovered from COVID-19. The sequencing sample was made of PBMCs or T cells enriched from blood (not recorded which). CDR3 loop: CASSLGAGPSPQETQYF. Read as DNA, the sequence is TGTGCCAGCAGCCTGGGGGCAGGGCCTAGCCCTCAAGAGACCCAGTACTTC.